Listed below are T cell receptor beta chains from one sample, sequenced in a study of blood T cell repertoires in COVID-19. Sequencing was performed with immunoSEQ multiplex PCR; in TCRdb, only in-frame clones are kept and a portion is missing. The table shows approximately 190,000 clones, with under 90% occurring only once. The source material was peripheral blood. These receptors were collected from a man aged 55 to 70 with acute or convalescent COVID-19. Each CDR3 is given with its conserved first and last residue. The D gene is left open where the match is weak. A row's size may be missing; if present it is once, few, many or a size class.

TRBD1,TRBV7-2,-,TRBJ1-6,CASSLTGTGNSPLHF,TGTGCCAGCAGCCTAACCGGGACAGGGAATTCACCCCTCCACTTT
-,TRBV19,-,TRBJ1-1,CASSINPAGGAEAFF,TGTGCCAGTAGTATAAATCCAGCCGGCGGAGCTGAAGCTTTCTTT
-,TRBV19,-,TRBJ2-7,CASSPVRGYEQYF,TGTGCCAGTAGTCCGGTCAGGGGCTACGAGCAGTACTTC
TRBD2,TRBV4-3,-,TRBJ2-1,CASSQDGAGGPDNEQFF,TGCGCCAGCAGCCAAGATGGTGCGGGGGGGCCAGACAATGAGCAGTTCTTC
-,TRBV29-1,few,TRBJ1-2,CSVEEQQGYGYTF,TGCAGCGTTGAGGAGCAACAGGGCTATGGCTACACCTTC
TRBD1,TRBV19,few,TRBJ1-1,CASTSTGRGRTEAFF,TGTGCCAGTACATCGACTGGCAGGGGGCGGACTGAAGCTTTCTTT
-,TRBV6-5,-,TRBJ1-2,CASCLAGAQGYTF,TGTGCCAGCTGCCTAGCGGGGGCACAAGGCTACACCTTC
TRBD1,TRBV27,once,TRBJ1-1,CASRPYIPQGDWNTEAFF,TGTGCCAGCAGGCCTTACATCCCTCAGGGGGATTGGAACACTGAAGCTTTCTTT
TRBD2,TRBV11-1,-,TRBJ2-1,CASSLGTSGNNEQFF,TGTGCCAGCAGCTTAGGGACTAGCGGGAACAATGAGCAGTTCTTC
TRBD2,TRBV10-1,-,TRBJ2-7,CASSTAGGIHEQYF,TGCGCCAGCAGTACAGCGGGAGGGATCCACGAGCAGTACTTC
-,TRBV6-1,-,TRBJ2-6,CASSDRASGANVLTF,TGTGCCAGCAGTGACAGGGCCTCTGGGGCCAACGTCCTGACTTTC
-,TRBV28,-,TRBJ2-4,CASSSGQGALNIQYF,TGTGCCAGCAGTTCCGGACAAGGGGCCCTAAACATTCAGTACTTC
TRBD1,TRBV19,-,TRBJ2-5,CATRTGAQETQYF,TGTGCCACCCGGACAGGGGCTCAAGAGACCCAGTACTTC
TRBD2,TRBV7-2,-,TRBJ2-1,CASSNGGGGYNEQFF,TGTGCCAGCAGCAATGGCGGGGGGGGTTACAATGAGCAGTTCTTC
-,TRBV18,-,TRBJ2-1,CASSPPSSTYNEQFF,TGTGCCAGCTCACCACCCTCTAGCACTTACAATGAGCAGTTCTTC
TRBD2,TRBV3-1/TRBV3-2,-,TRBJ2-1,CASSQGPGGLYNEQFF,TGTGCCAGCAGCCAAGGGCCGGGAGGGCTCTACAATGAGCAGTTCTTC
TRBD2,TRBV5-1,-,TRBJ2-7,CASSPGTRGEQYF,TGCGCCAGCAGCCCCGGGACTAGGGGCGAGCAGTACTTC
TRBD2,TRBV6-2/TRBV6-3,-,TRBJ2-3,CASSYSRGLASTDTQYF,TGTGCCAGCAGTTACAGCCGGGGACTAGCTAGCACAGATACGCAGTATTTT
-,TRBV28,-,TRBJ1-2,CASGGWNYGYTF,TGTGCCAGCGGAGGTTGGAACTATGGCTACACCTTC
TRBD1,TRBV3-1/TRBV3-2,-,TRBJ1-1,CASSQRGQIEAFF,TGTGCCAGCAGCCAAAGGGGGCAGATTGAAGCTTTCTTT
TRBD2,TRBV4-2,-,TRBJ2-1,CASSHWLAGGNEQFF,TGTGCCAGCAGCCATTGGCTAGCGGGAGGCAATGAGCAGTTCTTC
-,TRBV3-1/TRBV3-2,-,TRBJ1-6,CASSSRGGDSPLHF,TGTGCCAGCAGCTCCCGGGGGGGGGATTCACCCCTCCACTTT
-,TRBV6-5,once,TRBJ2-5,CASYQAGTSKETQYF,TGTGCCAGCTATCAAGCCGGGACATCGAAAGAGACCCAGTACTTC
TRBD1,TRBV25-1,few,TRBJ2-1,CASWSGTGPYNEQFF,TGTGCCAGCTGGTCCGGGACAGGACCTTACAATGAGCAGTTCTTC
TRBD1,TRBV19,-,TRBJ2-3,CASTSPAAGTGGFPHSTDTQYF,TGTGCCAGTACCTCCCCCGCGGCTGGGACAGGGGGCTTTCCCCATAGCACAGATACGCAGTATTTT
-,TRBV3-1/TRBV3-2,-,TRBJ2-2,CASSQIEAGELFF,TGTGCCAGCAGCCAAATAGAGGCCGGGGAGCTGTTTTTT
TRBD2,TRBV7-2,-,TRBJ2-1,CASSLRSGAIEQFF,TGTGCCAGCAGCTTACGGAGCGGGGCCATTGAGCAGTTCTTC
TRBD1,TRBV4-2,-,TRBJ2-3,CASSQDVGGQTTDTQYF,TGTGCCAGCAGCCAAGACGTAGGGGGACAGACCACAGATACGCAGTATTTT
-,TRBV7-9,-,TRBJ1-5,CASSLDLGWGDSNQPQHF,TGTGCCAGCAGCTTAGATTTGGGATGGGGCGATAGCAATCAGCCCCAGCATTTT
TRBD1,TRBV19,few,TRBJ1-2,CASRTGTGGASLTNYGYTF,TGTGCCAGTAGGACGGGGACAGGGGGCGCCTCCCTTACTAACTATGGCTACACCTTC
TRBD2,TRBV5-4,-,TRBJ2-1,CASSPPASGSYEQFF,TGTGCCAGCAGCCCGCCTGCTAGCGGGAGTTATGAGCAGTTCTTC
-,TRBV14,-,TRBJ2-2,CASSQVRQVNTGELFF,TGTGCCAGCAGCCAAGTAAGGCAGGTGAACACCGGGGAGCTGTTTTTT
-,TRBV30,-,TRBJ1-5,CAWSRGNQPQHF,TGTGCCTGGAGCCGGGGGAACCAGCCCCAGCATTTT
-,TRBV6-2/TRBV6-3,-,TRBJ1-4,CASSPFRGEKLFF,TGTGCCAGCAGCCCTTTTCGGGGGGAAAAACTGTTTTTT
-,TRBV7-2,-,TRBJ1-1,CASSRRRGANTEAFF,TGTGCCAGCAGTAGGCGGCGGGGGGCCAACACTGAAGCTTTCTTT
TRBD1,TRBV18,-,TRBJ1-6,CASSTTGTGDSPLHF,TGTGCCAGCTCAACGACCGGGACAGGGGATTCACCCCTCCACTTT
TRBD1,TRBV9,-,TRBJ2-2,CASSPRQGIRTGELFF,TGTGCCAGCAGTCCGAGACAGGGGATACGCACCGGGGAGCTGTTTTTT
TRBD2,TRBV7-2,-,TRBJ2-3,CASSSLAGSTDTQYF,TGTGCCAGCAGCTCCCTAGCGGGGAGCACAGATACGCAGTATTTT
TRBD2,TRBV6-4,-,TRBJ2-2,CASGTWTSGGPNTGELFF,TGTGCCAGCGGAACATGGACTAGCGGGGGACCGAACACCGGGGAGCTGTTTTTT
-,TRBV4-3,-,TRBJ1-3,CASSQDTAGNTIYF,TGCGCCAGCAGCCAAGATACGGCTGGAAACACCATATATTTT
-,TRBV4-1,-,TRBJ2-2,CASSPIKAVNTGELFF,TGCGCCAGCAGCCCAATAAAAGCTGTGAACACCGGGGAGCTGTTTTTT
TRBD1,TRBV5-1,-,TRBJ1-1,CASSLLPGQGTGGPAFF,TGCGCCAGCAGCTTGCTCCCGGGACAGGGGACGGGGGGCCCAGCTTTCTTT
TRBD1,TRBV19,-,TRBJ2-7,CASSEGQGKIYEQYF,TGTGCCAGTAGTGAGGGACAGGGTAAGATCTACGAGCAGTACTTC
-,TRBV5-1,-,TRBJ2-3,CASSRTSTDTQYF,TGCGCCAGCAGCAGAACTAGCACAGATACGCAGTATTTT
TRBD2,TRBV4-1,few,TRBJ2-7,CASSQASGSSSEQYF,TGCGCCAGCAGCCAAGCTAGCGGGAGTTCTTCCGAGCAGTACTTC
-,TRBV18,-,TRBJ1-2,CASSQGQVYGYTF,TGTGCCAGCTCTCAAGGACAAGTCTATGGCTACACCTTC
-,TRBV6-5,-,TRBJ1-5,CASRQGTNQPQHF,TGTGCCAGCAGACAGGGTACCAATCAGCCCCAGCATTTT
TRBD1,TRBV6-5,-,TRBJ2-3,CASGSGTGATDTQYF,TGTGCCAGCGGATCCGGGACAGGGGCCACAGATACGCAGTATTTT
-,TRBV6-2/TRBV6-3,-,TRBJ1-6,CASSYGGSPGPLHF,TGTGCCAGCAGTTACGGGGGGTCCCCAGGACCCCTCCACTTT
TRBD1,TRBV30,-,TRBJ2-5,CAWSGQGRRPQETQYF,TGTGCCTGGAGTGGACAGGGGCGCCGACCCCAAGAGACCCAGTACTTC
TRBD1,TRBV2,-,TRBJ2-7,CASTRGRSGDEQYF,TGTGCCAGCACGAGGGGGCGGTCTGGGGACGAGCAGTACTTC
TRBD2,TRBV15,few,TRBJ2-5,CATSTGLDQETQYF,TGTGCCACCAGTACAGGACTAGACCAAGAGACCCAGTACTTC
TRBD2,TRBV6-5,-,TRBJ2-1,CASSYDSGNYNEQFF,TGTGCCAGCAGTTACGATAGCGGGAACTACAATGAGCAGTTCTTC
-,TRBV10-1,-,TRBJ2-2,CASSGDTDTGELFF,TGCGCCAGCAGTGGGGACACCGACACCGGGGAGCTGTTTTTT
TRBD2,TRBV9,-,TRBJ2-1,CASSDSPRLADEQFF,TGTGCCAGCAGCGACTCCCCCAGACTAGCGGATGAGCAGTTCTTC
TRBD1,TRBV5-5,few,TRBJ1-1,CASSLGLGGMNTEAFF,TGTGCCAGCAGCTTGGGGTTAGGGGGCATGAACACTGAAGCTTTCTTT
-,TRBV4-1,-,TRBJ2-5,CASSQVVQTKETQYF,TGCGCCAGCAGCCAAGTGGTACAGACGAAAGAGACCCAGTACTTC
-,TRBV28,-,TRBJ1-5,CASNRQSNQPQHF,TGTGCCAGCAACCGACAGAGCAATCAGCCCCAGCATTTT